This T cell receptor (beta chain) emerged from a study of beta chain features in type 1 diabetes. At the level of the study: Researchers looked at roughly 110 million sorted cells across all samples.

V gave up 4 bases and J gave up 6 bases; unmatched junction bases: 9. The CDR3 runs to 16 residues. Germline V gene lookup returns CDR1 MNHEY and CDR2 SMNVEV (reference sequence). Comments on this clone: What it binds is not known.

Every bit of the isolated RNA underwent reverse transcription, so sequencing read expressed TCRB transcripts. The protocol was immunoSEQ multiplex PCR, while the TCRdb copy is restricted to in-frame clones and leaves out a portion. In the table there are about half a million clones, approximately 10% of which are singletons. Study-wide findings and caveats: Among patients, naive, central memory and Treg TCRB repertoires appeared more similar than among healthy donors. PCR may have favored shorter templates equally in patients and controls.

This receptor was identified in a young woman in good health. This chain connects TRBV27 to TRBJ2-1, with TRBD2 identical over 10 bases. Source material: naive CD4+ T cells from blood. The CDR3 protein is CASSSLPGLASNEQFF. The DNA for the CDR3 is TGTGCCAGCAGTTCATTACCGGGACTAGCGTCCAATGAGCAGTTCTTC.